This T cell receptor beta chain was found in a study of neurological immune-mediated disorders. TCRdb itself ran the 5' RACE reads through MiXCR, one entry per CDR3 protein. The sample lists roughly 39,000 distinct CDR3 sequences; 6.5% to 8.5% were seen once. Individuals who volunteered at a blood bank located in Maryland, USA, made up the group of healthy controls. The cell input for sorted libraries was about a million, and those cells were CD4+ or CD8+ T cells. The sample holds many counts of this clonotype. The clonotype originates from a man over 45 in good health. Source material: CD4+ T cells from blood.

This chain's CDR3 is CASRGLAATGELFF. In nucleotides, the CDR3 is TGTGCCAGCCGGGGACTAGCGGCCACCGGGGAGCTGTTTTTT. The chain recombines TRBV6-2 or TRBV6-3 with TRBJ2-2; 11 bases line up with TRBD2. The CDR3 extends over 14 amino acids. J was trimmed by 4 bases and V by 8 bases; bases with no gene match: 3. Germline assignment: CDR1 MNHEY and CDR2 SVGEGT.